Sequencing of this T cell receptor (beta chain) was carried out in a study of OX40 agonist ivuxolimab in advanced cancers. Exclusion applied to patients with autoimmune disease history or systemic immunosuppression. Collection of blood occurred at baseline, at cycle 4 day 1, and at cycle 7 day 1. Profiling relied on immunoSEQ multiplex PCR, and the TCRdb table lists in-frame clones only, not all of them. The table has tens of thousands of clones, under 90% seen once. As for this clone: Its antigen is unknown.

The study's findings and limits: CD8+ T cells (on average) carried more expanded clones than CD4+ T cells.

Trimming shortened V by 3 bases and J by 6 bases, and 12 bases separated the two germline ends. The CDR3 has 14 amino acids. Germline lookup yields CDR1 LNHDA and CDR2 SQIVND (reference sequence). This TCR derives from an adult with an advanced solid tumor such as melanoma, head and neck, liver or kidney cancer. The V gene is TRBV19, the J gene TRBJ1-5, with D possibly matching TRBD1 (6 bases). Sample: CD4+ or CD8+ T cells sorted from blood, taken in a trial of the OX40 agonist ivuxolimab. The CDR3 spells CASSIMGQPQPQHF. The CDR3 DNA reads as TGTGCCAGTAGTATCATGGGACAACCTCAGCCCCAGCATTTT.